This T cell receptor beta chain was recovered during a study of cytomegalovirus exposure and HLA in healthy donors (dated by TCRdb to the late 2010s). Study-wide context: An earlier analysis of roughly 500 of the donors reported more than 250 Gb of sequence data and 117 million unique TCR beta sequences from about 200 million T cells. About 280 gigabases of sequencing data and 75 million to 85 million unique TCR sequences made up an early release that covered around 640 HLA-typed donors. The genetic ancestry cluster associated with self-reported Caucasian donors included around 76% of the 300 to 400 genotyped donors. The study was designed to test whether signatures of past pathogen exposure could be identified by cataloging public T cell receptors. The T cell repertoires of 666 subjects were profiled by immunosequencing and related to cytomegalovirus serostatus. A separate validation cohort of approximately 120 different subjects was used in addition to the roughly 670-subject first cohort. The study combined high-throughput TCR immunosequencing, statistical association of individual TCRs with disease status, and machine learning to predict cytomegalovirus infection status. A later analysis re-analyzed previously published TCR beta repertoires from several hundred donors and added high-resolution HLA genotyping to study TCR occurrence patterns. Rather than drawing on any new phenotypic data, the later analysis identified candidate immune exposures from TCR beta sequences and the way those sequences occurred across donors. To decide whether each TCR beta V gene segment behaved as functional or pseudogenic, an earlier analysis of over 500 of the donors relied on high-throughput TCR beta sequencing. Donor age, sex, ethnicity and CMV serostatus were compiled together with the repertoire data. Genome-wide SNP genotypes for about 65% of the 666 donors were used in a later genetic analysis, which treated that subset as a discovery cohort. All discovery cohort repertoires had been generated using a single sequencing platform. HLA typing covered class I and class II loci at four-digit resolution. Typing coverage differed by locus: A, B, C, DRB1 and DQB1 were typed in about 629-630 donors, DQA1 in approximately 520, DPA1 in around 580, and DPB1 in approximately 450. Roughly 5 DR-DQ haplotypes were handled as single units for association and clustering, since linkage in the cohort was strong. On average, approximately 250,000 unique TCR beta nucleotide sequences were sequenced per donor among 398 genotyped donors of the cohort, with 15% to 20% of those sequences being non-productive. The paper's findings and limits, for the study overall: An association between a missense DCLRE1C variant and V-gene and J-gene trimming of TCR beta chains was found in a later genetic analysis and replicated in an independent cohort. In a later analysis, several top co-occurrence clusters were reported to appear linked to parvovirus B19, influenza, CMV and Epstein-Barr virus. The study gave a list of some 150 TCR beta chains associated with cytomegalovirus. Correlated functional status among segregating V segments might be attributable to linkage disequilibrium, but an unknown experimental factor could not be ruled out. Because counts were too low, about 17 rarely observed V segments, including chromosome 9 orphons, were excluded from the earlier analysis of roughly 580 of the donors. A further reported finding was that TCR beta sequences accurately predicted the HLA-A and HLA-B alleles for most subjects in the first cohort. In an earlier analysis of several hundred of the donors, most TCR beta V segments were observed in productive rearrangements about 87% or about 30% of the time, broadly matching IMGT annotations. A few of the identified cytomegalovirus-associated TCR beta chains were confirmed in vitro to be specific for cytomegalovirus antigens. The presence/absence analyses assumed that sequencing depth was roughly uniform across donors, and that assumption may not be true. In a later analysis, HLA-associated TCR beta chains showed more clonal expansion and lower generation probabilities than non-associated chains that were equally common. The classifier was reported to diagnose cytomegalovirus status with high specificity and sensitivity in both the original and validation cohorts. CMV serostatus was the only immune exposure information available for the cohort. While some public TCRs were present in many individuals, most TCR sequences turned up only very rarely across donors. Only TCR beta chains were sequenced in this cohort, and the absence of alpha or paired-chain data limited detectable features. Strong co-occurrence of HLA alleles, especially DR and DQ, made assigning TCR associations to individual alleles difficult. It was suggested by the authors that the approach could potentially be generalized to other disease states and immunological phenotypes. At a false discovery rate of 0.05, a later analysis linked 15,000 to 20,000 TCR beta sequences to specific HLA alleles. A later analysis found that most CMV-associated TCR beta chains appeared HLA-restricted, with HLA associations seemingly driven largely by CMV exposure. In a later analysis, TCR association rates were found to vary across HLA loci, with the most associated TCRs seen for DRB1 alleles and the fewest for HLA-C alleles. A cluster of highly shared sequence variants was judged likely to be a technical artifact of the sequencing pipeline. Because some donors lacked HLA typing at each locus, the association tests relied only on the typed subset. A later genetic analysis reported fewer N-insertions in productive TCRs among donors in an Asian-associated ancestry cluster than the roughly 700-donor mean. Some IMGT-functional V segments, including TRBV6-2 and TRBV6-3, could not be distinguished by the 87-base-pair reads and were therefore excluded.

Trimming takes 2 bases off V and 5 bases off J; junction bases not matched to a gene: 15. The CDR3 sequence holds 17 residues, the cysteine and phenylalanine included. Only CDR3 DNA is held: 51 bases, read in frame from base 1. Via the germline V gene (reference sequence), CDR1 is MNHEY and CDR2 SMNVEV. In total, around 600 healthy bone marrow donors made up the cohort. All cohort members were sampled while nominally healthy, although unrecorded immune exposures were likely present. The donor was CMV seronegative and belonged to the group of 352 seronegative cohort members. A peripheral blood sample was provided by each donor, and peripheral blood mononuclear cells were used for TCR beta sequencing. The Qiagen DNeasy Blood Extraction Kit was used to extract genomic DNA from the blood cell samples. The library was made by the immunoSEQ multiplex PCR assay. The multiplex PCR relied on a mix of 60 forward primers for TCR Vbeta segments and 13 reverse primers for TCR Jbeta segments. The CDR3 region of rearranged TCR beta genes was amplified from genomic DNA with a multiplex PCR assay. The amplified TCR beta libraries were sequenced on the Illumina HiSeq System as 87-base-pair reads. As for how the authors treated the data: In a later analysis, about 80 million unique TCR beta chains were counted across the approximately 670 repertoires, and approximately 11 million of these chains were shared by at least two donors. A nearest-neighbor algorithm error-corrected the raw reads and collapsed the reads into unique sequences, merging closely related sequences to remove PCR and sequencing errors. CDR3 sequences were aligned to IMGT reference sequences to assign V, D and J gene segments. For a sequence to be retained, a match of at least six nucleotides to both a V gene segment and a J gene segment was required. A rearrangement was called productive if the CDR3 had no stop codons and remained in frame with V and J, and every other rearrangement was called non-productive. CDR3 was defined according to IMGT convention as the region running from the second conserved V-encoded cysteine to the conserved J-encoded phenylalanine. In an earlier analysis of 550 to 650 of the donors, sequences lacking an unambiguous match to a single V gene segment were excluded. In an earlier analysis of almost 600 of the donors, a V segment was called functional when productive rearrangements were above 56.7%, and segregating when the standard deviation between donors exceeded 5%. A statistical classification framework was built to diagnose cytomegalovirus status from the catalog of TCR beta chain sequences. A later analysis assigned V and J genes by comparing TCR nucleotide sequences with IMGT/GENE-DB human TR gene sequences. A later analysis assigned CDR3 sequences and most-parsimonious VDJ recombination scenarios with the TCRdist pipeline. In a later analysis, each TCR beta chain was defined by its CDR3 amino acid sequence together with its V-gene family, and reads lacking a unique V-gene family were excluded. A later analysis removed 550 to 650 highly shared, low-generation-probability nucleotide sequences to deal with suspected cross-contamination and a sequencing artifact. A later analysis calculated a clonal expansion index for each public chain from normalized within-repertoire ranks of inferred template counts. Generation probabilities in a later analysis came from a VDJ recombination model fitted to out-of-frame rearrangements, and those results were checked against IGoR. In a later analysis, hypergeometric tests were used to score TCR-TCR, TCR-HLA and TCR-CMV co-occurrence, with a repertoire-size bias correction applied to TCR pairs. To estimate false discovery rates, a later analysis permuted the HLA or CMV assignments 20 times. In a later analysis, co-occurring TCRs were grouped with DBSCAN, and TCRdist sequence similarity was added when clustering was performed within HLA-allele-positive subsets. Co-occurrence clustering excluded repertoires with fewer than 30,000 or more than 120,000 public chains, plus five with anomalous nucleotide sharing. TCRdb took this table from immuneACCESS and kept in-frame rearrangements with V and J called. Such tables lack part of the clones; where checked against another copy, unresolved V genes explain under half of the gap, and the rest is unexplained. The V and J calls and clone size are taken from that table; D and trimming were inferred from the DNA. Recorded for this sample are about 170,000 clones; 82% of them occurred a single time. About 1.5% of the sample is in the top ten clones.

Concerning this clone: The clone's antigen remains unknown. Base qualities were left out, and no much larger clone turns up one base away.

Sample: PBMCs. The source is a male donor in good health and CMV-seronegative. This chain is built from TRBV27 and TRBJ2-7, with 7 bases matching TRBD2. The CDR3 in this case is CASSLVVSGERGDEQYF. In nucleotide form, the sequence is TGTGCCAGCAGTTTAGTAGTCTCGGGGGAGCGGGGTGACGAGCAGTACTTC.